The source of this T cell receptor (beta chain) is a study of shared clonotypes between healthy human individuals. The CDR3 runs 14 residues. Germline loops: CDR1 LNHNV, CDR2 YYDKDF (reference sequence). The V gene lost 3 bases and the J gene lost 4 bases, with 12 bases spanning the gap. This table comes from immunoSEQ multiplex PCR, and its TCRdb copy is limited to in-frame clones, with some not included. This sample has roughly 1 million clones, with roughly 75% found just once. V usage is TRBV15 and J usage is TRBJ2-5, with D perhaps TRBD2 (6 bases). The specimen was memory CD4+ T cells sorted from blood. Subset meaning: CD45RA-negative fraction. The clonotype originates from a young man in good health. CDR3 DNA sequence: TGTGCCACCAGCAGGCCGGGCGGGGTAGAGACCCAGTACTTC. Translation: CATSRPGGVETQYF.